Below, 11 T cell receptor beta chains from the same sample are listed, as sequenced in a study of identical twins. TCRdb processed the 5' RACE reads anew with MiXCR; each CDR3 protein has one entry. This table holds over 600,000 distinct CDR3 sequences, over 20% found once. This same sample was also taken into another study, of T cells expressing NK-cell markers.

The material sequenced was PBMCs. These TCRs come from a woman under 30 in good health.

This clonotype was seen only a few times. The CDR3 loop reads CSAFTGTLATEAFF. CDR3 coding DNA: TGCAGTGCTTTTACCGGGACCCTGGCCACTGAAGCTTTCTTT. The chain combines TRBV20-1 with TRBJ1-1; possible D gene TRBD1, 5 bases. This CDR3 spans 14 amino acids. Trimming shortened V by 5 bases and J by 4 bases, and 17 bases separated the two germline ends. The germline gives CDR1 DFQATT, CDR2 SNEGSKA (reference sequence).

V is TRBV12-3 or TRBV12-4 and J is TRBJ1-2, with 10 bases matching TRBD1. V lost 5 bases and J lost 8; bases outside the gene matches: 11. The CDR3 sequence is 15 residues long. The CDR3 region has the DNA TGTGCCAGCAGTCCCGGGGGACAGGGGATTGGGGGCTACACCTTC. It specifies CASSPGGQGIGGYTF.

There are many counts of this clonotype. The chain links TRBV12-3 or TRBV12-4 to TRBJ2-2, with TRBD2 matching 11 bases. V lost 5 bases, J lost 1 base, and 6 bases stayed unmatched. CDR3 length: 17 residues. This CDR3 reads CASSPGTSGGNTGELFF. CDR3 sequence (DNA): TGTGCCAGCAGTCCCGGGACTAGCGGAGGGAACACCGGGGAGCTGTTTTTT.

The CDR3 is CASSLLGDRANYGYTF. The DNA of the CDR3 is TGTGCCAGCAGTTTATTGGGAGACCGAGCTAACTATGGCTACACCTTC. V gene TRBV12-3 or TRBV12-4 combines with J gene TRBJ1-2, with no clear D. The CDR3 has 16 residues. Trimming cost V 2 bases and J 0 bases, with 13 bases left between them.

The table lists this clonotype with a few counts. V and J are TRBV20-1 and TRBJ2-5, with D possibly matching TRBD2 (8 bases). Germline CDR1 reads DFQATT; CDR2 reads SNEGSKA (reference sequence). This CDR3 is built from 15 residues. V shed 4 bases and J shed 5 bases, with 20 bases lying between them. The CDR3 DNA reads as TGCAGTGCTACGGTAGCGGGGACCAGGGGGGAGACCCAGTACTTC. It translates to CSATVAGTRGETQYF.

The chain employs TRBV11-1 and TRBJ2-3, with TRBD2 matching 10 bases. The CDR3 sequence is 18 residues long. The V gene end was trimmed by 1 base and the J gene end by 0 bases; junction bases not matched to a gene: 7. Germline assignment: CDR1 SGHAT and CDR2 FQDESV (reference sequence). In nucleotides, the CDR3 is TGTGCCAGCAGCTTAGAATTTCAAGCGGGAGGGAGCACAGATACGCAGTATTTT. Translating it yields CASSLEFQAGGSTDTQYF.

This clonotype occurred a few times. V and J are TRBV11-2 and TRBJ1-1; possibly TRBD1 for D (5 bases). Trimming removed 1 base from V and 7 bases from J, with 7 bases in between. The germline V gene encodes CDR1 SGHAT and CDR2 FQNNGV. The CDR3 length is 12 residues. Here the CDR3 DNA reads TGTGCCAGCAGCTTAGGGGGCCTTGAAGCTTTCTTT. Amino acids: CASSLGGLEAFF.

This clonotype was seen at least ten times. This rearrangement joins TRBV29-1 to TRBJ1-1, with TRBD1 matching over 8 bases. The germline V gene has CDR1 SQVTM and CDR2 ANQGSEA. With 6 bases clipped from V and 6 bases from J, the junction kept 3 bases outside the gene matches. The CDR3 runs 11 residues. The DNA of the CDR3 is TGCAGCGTAGGACAGGGCCCTGAAGCTTTCTTT. Translated: CSVGQGPEAFF.

This clonotype turned up a few times. The chain is built from TRBV10-3 and TRBJ1-1; 9 bases agree with TRBD1. This CDR3 comprises 15 residues. V lost 4 bases, J lost 1 base, and 4 bases stayed unmatched. Germline lookup yields CDR1 ENHRY and CDR2 SYGVKD. Written as DNA, the CDR3 is TGTGCCATCAGTGGTATGACAGGGGGGAACACTGAAGCTTTCTTT. This sequence encodes CAISGMTGGNTEAFF.

The chain uses TRBV29-1 and TRBJ2-1; D gene unclear. The germline V and J ends were trimmed by 7 bases and 7 bases, with 11 bases remaining between them. The CDR3 spans 11 residues. CDR1 and CDR2 from the germline V gene are SQVTM and ANQGSEA. DNA for the CDR3: TGCAGCGCTGGAGTTTGGAATGAGCAGTTCTTC. As protein: CSAGVWNEQFF.

In this sample, this clonotype turned up many times. J is TRBJ2-1 and V is TRBV9; 10 bases match TRBD2. The CDR3 extends over 16 amino acids. V dropped 0 bases and J dropped 7; count of bases not matched to a gene: 7. The V gene's germline CDR1 is SGDLS and CDR2 YYNGEE. CDR3 nucleotide sequence: TGTGCCAGCAGCGTAGTAATTAGCGGGAGGTGGAATGAGCAGTTCTTC. It translates to CASSVVISGRWNEQFF.